This T cell receptor beta chain appears in the sequencing data of a study of shared clonotypes between healthy human individuals (dated by TCRdb to the early 2020s). About the full investigation: The cohort comprised two women and a few men aged 18 to 49 years. Per donor, leukapheresis produced somewhere between about 0.94 and 9 billion PBMCs. To estimate repertoire size and how much clonotype sharing occurs between individuals, the study deeply sequenced the blood TCR repertoires of about five healthy adults. Different laboratories and diverse techniques were used to prepare libraries and sequence TCR repertoires, to increase sequencing depth and limit assay-specific biases. For each donor, three plates each were used for CD4 naive and CD4 memory, two plates were used for CD8 naive, and one plate was used for CD8 memory.

Regarding this clone: The specificity of this receptor is unknown. A much larger clone sits a single nucleotide away, making a read error possible. This sample also contains other DNA sequences that code for the same CDR3.

Using the deep immunoSEQ assay, multiplex PCR amplified TCR CDR3 regions from genomic DNA. For each cell subset, the extracted genomic DNA was distributed evenly across all wells of several immunoSEQ 96-well plates, and each plate served as one replicate. For sorted subsets, approximately 210 ng of genomic DNA, equivalent to 25,000 to 30,000 T cell genomes, went into each replicate PCR. Purified libraries were quantified with a Qubit 3.0 fluorometer, sized on a Bioanalyzer 2100, and re-quantified with the KAPA Library Quantification kit. Every immunoSEQ 96-well plate was sequenced on a separate single-read 150-cycle Illumina NextSeq 550 flow cell. Concerning the study's data processing: Because the immunoSEQ output held only junctional sequences and lacked quality scores, the filtering could not match the filtering applied to full-length reads. To assign V/J genes and CDR3, sequences were annotated using PyIR, a Python wrapper for IgBLAST v1.9, with IMGT germline references. Reads were filtered out if the reads had weak V/J assignments (E-value above 1e-6), no CDR3, stop codons, out-of-frame junctions, or ambiguous translated residues. V3J clonotypes were defined as sequences sharing an identical inferred V gene, J gene, and CDR3 amino acid sequence. The percentage overlap between two repertoires was calculated by dividing the number of shared unique clonotypes by the size of the smaller repertoire. Repertoire richness was assessed with RTK rarefaction, the Chao1 estimator, and Recon v2.1 estimates of unobserved clonotypes. For all TCRbeta clonotypes obtained by the gDNA method from a few donors, generation probabilities were computed with OLGA. This immuneACCESS table, as held by TCRdb, lists in-frame sequences with V and J called but not all clones. Of the missing ones, under half trace to an unresolved V gene in checked studies; the others have no known cause. V, J and clone size derive from that table, while D and trimming were established from the DNA sequence. The sample contains about 990,000 clones, 75% to 80% of them found a single time. The ten top clones hold under 0.8% of the sample.

Healthy HIV-negative adults with no recently reported acute infections or vaccinations were included as donors. All donors were Caucasian adults living in Nashville, Tennessee, USA. CD4+ T cells were enriched through magnetic negative selection, after which naive cells were positively selected on CD45RA and the remaining negative fraction served as the memory subset. Blood was collected by leukapheresis, and PBMCs were isolated by Ficoll-Histopaque density gradient centrifugation and then cryopreserved in liquid nitrogen vapor phase. Analytical flow cytometry was used to check the purity and quantity of each magnetically sorted T cell population. Each sorted fraction had its genomic DNA isolated and then quantified by UV absorbance on a Nanodrop 2000c. Results the study describes overall, beyond this receptor: When a few donors were compared, the shared fraction of clonotypes was roughly 5% for naive CD4, more than 3% for naive CD8, roughly 2.5% for memory CD4, and less than 0.45% for memory CD8. Estimated clonotype richness was generally larger for naive than for memory subsets. Even with the large sequencing depth, rarefaction of the sorted-subset datasets indicated that sequencing was incomplete. Based on pairwise subsampling, the degree of clonotype sharing among donors was expected to be affected by sequencing depth. Because the study included a small number of donors, the genetic and exposure-history diversity represented was limited. Sampling was limited to blood, and TCR repertoires in tissue likely differ from TCR repertoires in blood. Higher generation probabilities were observed for clonotypes shared by all four sorted-subset donors than for non-shared clonotypes.

The sequenced material came from memory CD4+ T cells from PBMCs. The cell subset or site label on this specimen signifies: CD45RA-negative fraction. This clonotype was sampled from a man in his late teens or twenties in good health. Some clones in this sample may be carry-over from other donors' samples.

CDR3 sequence: CASSSTDTQYF. The DNA sequence follows: TGTGCCAGCAGCTCAACAGATACGCAGTATTTT. The chain uses TRBV11-3 and TRBJ2-3, with the identity of the D gene unclear. Taken from cysteine to phenylalanine, the CDR3 has 11 residues. This entry keeps only the CDR3 DNA: 33 bases, framed from base 1. V gives up 4 bases and J gives up 3 bases, and the segment between their germline ends measures 2 bases. From the germline V gene, CDR1 is SGHNT and CDR2 is YENEEA.